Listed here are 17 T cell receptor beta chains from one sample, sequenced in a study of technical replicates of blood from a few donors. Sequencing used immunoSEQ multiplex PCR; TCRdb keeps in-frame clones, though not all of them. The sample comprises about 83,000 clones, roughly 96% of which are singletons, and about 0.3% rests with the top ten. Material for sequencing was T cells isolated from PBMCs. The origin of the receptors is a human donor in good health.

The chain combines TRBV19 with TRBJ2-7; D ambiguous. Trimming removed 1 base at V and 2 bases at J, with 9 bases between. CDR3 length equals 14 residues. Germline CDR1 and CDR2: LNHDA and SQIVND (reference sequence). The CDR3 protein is CASSIGGSAYEQYF. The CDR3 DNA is TGTGCCAGTAGTATAGGAGGCAGCGCCTACGAGCAGTACTTC.

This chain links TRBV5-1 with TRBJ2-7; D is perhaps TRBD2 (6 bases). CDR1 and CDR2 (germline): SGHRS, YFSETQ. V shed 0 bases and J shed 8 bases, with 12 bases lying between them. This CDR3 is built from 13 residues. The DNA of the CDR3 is TGCGCCAGCAGCTTGGGGAGGGAACCGCAGCAGTACTTC. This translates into CASSLGREPQQYF.

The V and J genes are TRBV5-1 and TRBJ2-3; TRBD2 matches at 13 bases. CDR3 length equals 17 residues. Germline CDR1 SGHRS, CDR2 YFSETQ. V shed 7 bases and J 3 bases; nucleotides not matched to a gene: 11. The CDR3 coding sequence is TGCGCCAGCCGTCAAGGACTAGCGGGAGAGTTTACAGATACGCAGTATTTT. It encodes CASRQGLAGEFTDTQYF.

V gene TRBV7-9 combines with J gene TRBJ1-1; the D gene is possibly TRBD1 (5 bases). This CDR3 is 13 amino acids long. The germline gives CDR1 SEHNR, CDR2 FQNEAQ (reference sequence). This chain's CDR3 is CAVGQIQHTEAFF. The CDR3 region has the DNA TGTGCTGTGGGGCAGATCCAGCACACTGAAGCTTTCTTT. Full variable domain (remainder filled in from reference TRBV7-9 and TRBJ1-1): DTGVSQNPRHKITKRGQNVTFRCDPISEHNRLYWYRQTLGQGPEFLTYFQNEAQLEKSRLLSDRFSAERPKGSFSTLEIQRTEQGDSAMYLCAVGQIQHTEAFFGQGTRLTVV.

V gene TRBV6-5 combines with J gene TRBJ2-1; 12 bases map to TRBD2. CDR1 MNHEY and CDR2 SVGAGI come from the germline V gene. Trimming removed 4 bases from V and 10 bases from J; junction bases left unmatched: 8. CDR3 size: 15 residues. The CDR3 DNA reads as TGTGCCAGCAGTTCGCTAGCGGGAGGGCTAGGAGAGCAGTTCTTC. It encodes CASSSLAGGLGEQFF.

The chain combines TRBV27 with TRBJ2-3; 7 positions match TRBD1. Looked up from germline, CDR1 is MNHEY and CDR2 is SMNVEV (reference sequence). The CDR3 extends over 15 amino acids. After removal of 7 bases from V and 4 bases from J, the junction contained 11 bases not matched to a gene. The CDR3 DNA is TGTGCCAGCACGTCGGGACAGATTTTCCCAGATACGCAGTATTTT. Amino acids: CASTSGQIFPDTQYF.

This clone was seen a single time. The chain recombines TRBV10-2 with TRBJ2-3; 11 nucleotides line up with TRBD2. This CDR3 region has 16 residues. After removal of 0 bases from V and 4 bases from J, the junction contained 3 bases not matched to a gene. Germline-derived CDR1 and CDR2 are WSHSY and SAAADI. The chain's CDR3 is CASSESIAGGPDTQYF. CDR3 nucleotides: TGCGCCAGCAGTGAGTCAATAGCGGGAGGGCCAGATACGCAGTATTTT.

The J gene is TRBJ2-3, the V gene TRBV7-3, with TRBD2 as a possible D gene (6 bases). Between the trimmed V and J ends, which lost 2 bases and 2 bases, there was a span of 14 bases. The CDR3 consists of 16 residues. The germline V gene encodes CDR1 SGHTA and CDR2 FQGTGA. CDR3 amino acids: CASSLVGTGDTDTQYF. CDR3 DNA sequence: TGTGCCAGCAGCTTAGTAGGGACGGGAGACACAGATACGCAGTATTTT.

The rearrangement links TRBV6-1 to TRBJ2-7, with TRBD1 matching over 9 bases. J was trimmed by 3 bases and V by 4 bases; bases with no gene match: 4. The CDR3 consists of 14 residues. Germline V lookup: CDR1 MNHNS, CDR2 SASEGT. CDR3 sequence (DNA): TGTGCCAGCAGTGTGGGACAGGGTGGCTACGAGCAGTACTTC. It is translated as CASSVGQGGYEQYF.

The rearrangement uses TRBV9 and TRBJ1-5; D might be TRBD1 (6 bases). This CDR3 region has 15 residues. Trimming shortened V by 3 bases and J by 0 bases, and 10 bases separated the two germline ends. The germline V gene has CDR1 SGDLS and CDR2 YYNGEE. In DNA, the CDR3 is TGTGCCAGCAGCGAGGGGGTATATAGCAATCAGCCCCAGCATTTT. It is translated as CASSEGVYSNQPQHF.

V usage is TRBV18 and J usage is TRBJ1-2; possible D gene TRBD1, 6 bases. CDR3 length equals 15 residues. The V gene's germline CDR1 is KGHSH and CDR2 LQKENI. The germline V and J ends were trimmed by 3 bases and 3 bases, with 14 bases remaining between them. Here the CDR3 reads CASSPEDRPYYGYTF. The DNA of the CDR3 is TGTGCCAGCTCACCTGAAGACAGGCCGTACTATGGCTACACCTTC.

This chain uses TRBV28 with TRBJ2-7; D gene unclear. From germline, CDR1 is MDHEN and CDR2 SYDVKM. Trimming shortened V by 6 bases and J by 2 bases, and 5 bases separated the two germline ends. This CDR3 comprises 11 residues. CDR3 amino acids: CASSPAYEQYF. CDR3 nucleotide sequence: TGTGCCAGCAGCCCCGCCTACGAGCAGTACTTC.

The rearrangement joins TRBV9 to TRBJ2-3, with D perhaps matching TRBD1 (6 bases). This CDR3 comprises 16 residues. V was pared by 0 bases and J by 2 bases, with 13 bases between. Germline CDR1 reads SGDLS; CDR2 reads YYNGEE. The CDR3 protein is CASSVATGEFTDTQYF. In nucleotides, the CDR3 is TGTGCCAGCAGCGTAGCGACAGGAGAATTCACAGATACGCAGTATTTT.

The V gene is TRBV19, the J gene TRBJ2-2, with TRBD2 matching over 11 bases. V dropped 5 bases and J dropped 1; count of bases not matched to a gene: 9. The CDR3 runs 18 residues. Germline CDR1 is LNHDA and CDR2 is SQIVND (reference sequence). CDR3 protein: CASSLTSGRSLNTGELFF. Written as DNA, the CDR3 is TGTGCCAGTAGTTTAACTAGCGGGAGATCCTTGAACACCGGGGAGCTGTTTTTT.

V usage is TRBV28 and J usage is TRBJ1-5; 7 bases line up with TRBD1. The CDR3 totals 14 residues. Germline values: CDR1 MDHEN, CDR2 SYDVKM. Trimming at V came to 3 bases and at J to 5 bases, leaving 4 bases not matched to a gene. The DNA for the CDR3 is TGTGCCAGCAGTTTGGGGACAGATTATCAGCCCCAGCATTTT. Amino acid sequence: CASSLGTDYQPQHF. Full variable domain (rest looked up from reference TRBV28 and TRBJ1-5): DVKVTQSSRYLVKRTGEKVFLECVQDMDHENMFWYRQDPGLGLRLIYFSYDVKMKEKGDIPEGYSVSREKKERFSLILESASTNQTSMYLCASSLGTDYQPQHFGDGTRLSIL.

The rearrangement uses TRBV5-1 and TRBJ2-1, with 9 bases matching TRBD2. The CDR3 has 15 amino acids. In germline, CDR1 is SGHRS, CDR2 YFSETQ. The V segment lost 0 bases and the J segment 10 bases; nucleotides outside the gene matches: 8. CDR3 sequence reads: CASSLARGRAGEQFF. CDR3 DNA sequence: TGCGCCAGCAGCTTGGCTCGCGGGAGGGCCGGGGAGCAGTTCTTC. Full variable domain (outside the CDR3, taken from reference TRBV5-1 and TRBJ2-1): KAGVTQTPRYLIKTRGQQVTLSCSPISGHRSVSWYQQTPGQGLQFLFEYFSETQRNKGNFPGRFSGRQFSNSRSEMNVSTLELGDSALYLCASSLARGRAGEQFFGPGTRLTVL.

This CDR3 is CASSLDEGANTEAFF. The CDR3 DNA follows: TGTGCCAGCAGCTTAGACGAAGGGGCAAACACTGAAGCTTTCTTT. The chain employs TRBV7-2 and TRBJ1-1; TRBD1 might be the D (5 bases). Germline CDR1 is SGHTA and CDR2 is FQGNSA. Trimming took 1 base from V and 2 from J, leaving 11 bases between them. The CDR3 has 15 residues.